What follows are 24 T cell receptor beta chains derived from one specimen sequenced in a study of shared clonotypes between healthy human individuals. Naive CD8 cells were CD45RO-negative, positively selected for CCR7, excluding terminally differentiated effector memory CD45RA+ cells. Repertoires were generated with immunoSEQ multiplex PCR, while TCRdb's copy carries only in-frame clones and drops some. The sample carries fewer than 850,000 clones, roughly 96% recorded once. Sequencing used naive CD8+ T cells sorted from blood. All receptors derive from a young man in good health.

The chain couples TRBV7-6 to TRBJ1-5; D call uncertain. Per the germline V gene, CDR1 is SGHVS and CDR2 is FNYEAQ. The V and J ends lost 5 bases and 4 bases respectively, with 18 bases between them. This CDR3 is 16 amino acids long. CDR3 in amino acids: CASSPAMSRMNQPQHF. DNA for the CDR3: TGTGCCAGCAGCCCCGCCATGAGCAGAATGAATCAGCCCCAGCATTTT.

V is TRBV27 and J is TRBJ2-2, with 12 bases matching TRBD2. The germline V gene encodes CDR1 MNHEY and CDR2 SMNVEV (reference sequence). V gave up 5 bases and J gave up 5 bases; unmatched junction bases: 9. The CDR3 runs to 17 residues. The CDR3 region has the DNA TGTGCCAGCAGTCCCCCGACTAGCGGGAGTGATACCGGGGAGCTGTTTTTT. The encoded protein is CASSPPTSGSDTGELFF.

V is TRBV11-2 and J is TRBJ2-7; 7 bases line up with TRBD1. The CDR3 consists of 16 residues. Germline V gene lookup returns CDR1 SGHAT and CDR2 FQNNGV. V trimming: 2 bases; J trimming: 3 bases; junction bases outside the gene matches: 10. The CDR3, as DNA: TGTGCCAGCAGCTTATATCCGACAGGGAACAGCTACGAGCAGTACTTC. Translating it yields CASSLYPTGNSYEQYF.

The chain employs TRBV7-3 and TRBJ2-5, with D possibly matching TRBD1 (6 bases). CDR1 and CDR2 from the germline V gene are SGHTA and FQGTGA. CDR3 length: 14 residues. Deletions cut 8 bases from V and 2 bases from J, with 15 bases between. The chain's CDR3 is CASATAQGQETQYF. CDR3 nucleotide sequence: TGTGCCAGCGCGACGGCCCAGGGGCAAGAGACCCAGTACTTC.

The chain is built from TRBV10-3 and TRBJ1-5; no clear D. Germline lookup yields CDR1 ENHRY and CDR2 SYGVKD. Trimming shortened V by 5 bases and J by 5 bases, and 22 bases separated the two germline ends. The CDR3 totals 17 residues. CDR3 protein: CAISSRRTVGRHQPQHF. CDR3 sequence (DNA): TGTGCCATCAGTTCCCGTCGCACGGTTGGTAGGCATCAGCCCCAGCATTTT.

V and J are TRBV7-8 and TRBJ2-3, with D tentatively TRBD2 (6 bases). V was shortened by 8 bases and J by 4 bases, with 34 bases between the two germline ends. CDR3 length: 20 residues. Germline CDR1 and CDR2: SGHVS and FQNEAQ. The CDR3, as DNA: TGTGCCAGCGAAACCCCGAAACACGGGGGTCACCCTTTGTCGGCAGATACGCAGTATTTT. Encoded protein: CASETPKHGGHPLSADTQYF.

V usage is TRBV18 and J usage is TRBJ1-2; D uncertain. V was clipped by 8 bases and J by 7 bases, with 17 bases between them. The CDR3 loop spans 13 amino acids. Germline CDR1 KGHSH, CDR2 LQKENI. CDR3 DNA sequence: TGTGCCAGCCCTCGTATCGGGGTTTTTGGCTACACCTTC. It yields the protein CASPRIGVFGYTF.

This chain links TRBV6-5 with TRBJ1-1; TRBD1 might be the D (5 bases). The V and J ends lost 4 bases and 2 bases respectively, with 11 bases between them. Germline CDR1 MNHEY, CDR2 SVGAGI. This CDR3 spans 14 amino acids. CDR3 loop: CASSSGTANTEAFF. The CDR3 DNA sequence: TGTGCCAGCAGTTCCGGGACGGCCAACACTGAAGCTTTCTTT.

This rearrangement joins TRBV19 to TRBJ1-4, with D perhaps matching TRBD1 (6 bases). Germline CDR1 and CDR2: LNHDA and SQIVND (reference sequence). V lost 5 bases and J 5 bases, leaving 18 bases between the germline ends. This CDR3 is built from 16 residues. CDR3 DNA: TGTGCCAGTAGTGGACGGCAGGGGAAACGGAATGAAAAACTGTTTTTT. It specifies CASSGRQGKRNEKLFF.

The J gene is TRBJ2-5, the V gene TRBV4-1; TRBD1 aligns across 9 bases. Germline V gives CDR1 MGHRA, CDR2 YSYEKL. V lost 1 base and J lost 5; bases outside the gene matches: 11. CDR3 length: 17 amino acids. In DNA, the CDR3 is TGCGCCAGCAGCCAAGTCGTGGGACAGGGAGAAGCGGAGACCCAGTACTTC. This codes for CASSQVVGQGEAETQYF.

This chain uses TRBV4-1 with TRBJ1-3; perhaps TRBD1 as D (6 bases). With 2 bases removed from V and 4 bases from J, the gap between germline ends came to 12 bases. CDR3 length: 15 amino acids. Germline lookup yields CDR1 MGHRA and CDR2 YSYEKL. CDR3 region: CASSQRGDIGNTIYF. Written as DNA, the CDR3 is TGCGCCAGCAGCCAAAGAGGGGACATCGGAAACACCATATATTTT.

V gene TRBV6-5 combines with J gene TRBJ2-7; D is undetermined. The CDR3 is 14 amino acids. Germline-derived CDR1 and CDR2 are MNHEY and SVGAGI. The V gene lost 0 bases and the J gene lost 4 bases, with 10 bases spanning the gap. Here the CDR3 DNA reads TGTGCCAGCAGTTACTCCATGGGCATTTACGAGCAGTACTTC. Protein product: CASSYSMGIYEQYF.

CDR3 nucleotide sequence: TGCGCCGATTACAGGGGCGGCACTGAAGCTTTCTTT. Translated, it gives CADYRGGTEAFF. This chain links TRBV4-3 with TRBJ1-1; 7 nucleotides align to TRBD1. Germline V gene data show CDR1 as LGHNA and CDR2 as YSLEER. V shed 11 bases and J 4 bases; nucleotides not matched to a gene: 7. This CDR3 has 12 residues.

The gene calls are TRBV27 and TRBJ1-1, with 9 bases lining up with TRBD1. The trim removed 3 bases at V and 2 bases at J, leaving 13 bases unmatched. Germline CDR1 is MNHEY and CDR2 is SMNVEV (reference sequence). The CDR3 sequence is 18 residues long. The CDR3 sequence: CASSLSRVPGQGNTEAFF. CDR3 nucleotides: TGTGCCAGCAGTTTGTCAAGAGTTCCGGGACAGGGTAACACTGAAGCTTTCTTT.

The V and J genes are TRBV7-2 and TRBJ2-7, with TRBD1 matching 12 bases. Germline V gene data show CDR1 as SGHTA and CDR2 as FQGNSA. The V gene end was trimmed by 6 bases and the J gene end by 4 bases; junction bases not matched to a gene: 13. This CDR3 contains 17 residues. The CDR3 sequence: CASRFSRDRGLLYEQYF. In nucleotides, the CDR3 is TGTGCCAGCAGATTCTCTCGGGACAGGGGGCTTCTTTACGAGCAGTACTTC.

V gene TRBV4-1 combines with J gene TRBJ2-2, with 8 bases identical to TRBD1. The V and J ends lost 1 base and 5 bases, in that order; junction bases with no gene match: 12. The CDR3 has 18 residues. Germline CDR1 and CDR2: MGHRA and YSYEKL. In nucleotides, the CDR3 is TGCGCCAGCAGCCAAGGGTTATTGAGTGGACAGGGAACCGGGGAGCTGTTTTTT. As protein: CASSQGLLSGQGTGELFF.

V and J are TRBV5-6 and TRBJ2-1; 9 nucleotides agree with TRBD2. The CDR3 extends over 17 amino acids. Germline V gene sequence: CDR1 SGHDT, CDR2 YYEEEE. V was clipped by 4 bases and J by 6 bases; unmatched bases: 14. CDR3 sequence (DNA): TGTGCCAGCAGCCCCTACCGCGCGGGAGGGGTGCGCAATGAGCAGTTCTTC. Translating it yields CASSPYRAGGVRNEQFF.

V usage is TRBV7-6 and J usage is TRBJ1-1, with TRBD1 matching 9 bases. This CDR3 contains 15 residues. Trimming at V came to 1 base and at J to 1 base, leaving 1 base not matched to a gene. CDR1 and CDR2 (germline): SGHVS, FNYEAQ. CDR3 loop: CASSLDRGRNTEAFF. The CDR3 DNA reads as TGTGCCAGCAGCTTAGACAGGGGGCGGAACACTGAAGCTTTCTTT.

This rearrangement joins TRBV28 to TRBJ2-1; D is perhaps TRBD1 (6 bases). The germline gives CDR1 MDHEN, CDR2 SYDVKM. CDR3 length equals 15 residues. V lost 6 bases and J lost 7, with 19 bases in between. The CDR3 coding sequence is TGTGCCAGCAGCCGCGTCGCTTTCGGACAGAATGAGCAGTTCTTC. This encodes CASSRVAFGQNEQFF.

The genes are TRBV14 and TRBJ2-5; D not certain. This CDR3 has 13 amino acids. The V gene's germline CDR1 is SGHDN and CDR2 FVKESK. V was trimmed by 8 bases and J by 4 bases, leaving 14 bases between them. The DNA of the CDR3 is TGTGCCAGCCCCGGAACCCCAGGAGAGACCCAGTACTTC. This encodes CASPGTPGETQYF.

The genes are TRBV30 and TRBJ2-7; no firm D call. V was cut by 4 bases and J by 5 bases, with 12 bases left in between. Germline V CDR1 and CDR2: GTSNPN, SVGIG (reference sequence). The CDR3 is 12 residues long. CDR3 region: CAWNPETHEQYF. CDR3 nucleotides: TGTGCCTGGAATCCTGAGACCCACGAGCAGTACTTC.

The chain carries TRBV5-4 and TRBJ2-1, with 10 positions matching TRBD2. V was clipped by 0 bases and J by 4 bases; unmatched bases: 4. There are 16 residues in the CDR3. Germline V gene sequence: CDR1 SGHNT, CDR2 YYREEE (reference sequence). This CDR3 reads CASSLGLAGDYNEQFF. The DNA of the CDR3 is TGTGCCAGCAGCTTGGGACTAGCGGGTGATTACAATGAGCAGTTCTTC.

CDR3: CSVEGVAGGTYNEQFF. The CDR3 DNA is TGCAGCGTTGAGGGGGTAGCGGGAGGGACCTACAATGAGCAGTTCTTC. The V call is TRBV29-1, the J call TRBJ2-1; TRBD2 matches at 11 bases. The length of the CDR3 is 16 residues. CDR1 SQVTM and CDR2 ANQGSEA come from the germline V gene. V gave up 3 bases and J gave up 2 bases; unmatched junction bases: 6.

The V gene is TRBV27, the J gene TRBJ2-7, with D unresolved. Trimming took 7 bases from V and 6 from J, leaving 19 bases between them. The germline CDR1 and CDR2 sequences are MNHEY and SMNVEV (reference sequence). The CDR3 has 14 residues. CDR3 protein: CASTDPLVGGEQYF. In DNA, the CDR3 is TGTGCCAGCACGGACCCTCTAGTGGGCGGCGAGCAGTACTTC.